This T cell receptor beta chain was found in a study of blood T cell repertoires in COVID-19. The table came from immunoSEQ multiplex PCR; TCRdb's copy has only in-frame clones and leaves some out. The data contain about 68,000 clones, around 85% of them singletons. Per germline, CDR1 SGHNT and CDR2 YYREEE (reference sequence). This CDR3 is built from 16 residues. V lost 4 bases and J lost 4; bases outside the gene matches: 8. The source material was peripheral blood. V is TRBV5-4 and J is TRBJ2-3; 11 nucleotides line up with TRBD2. This receptor was identified in a man between 45 and 60 years old with acute or convalescent COVID-19. The CDR3 protein is CASSPASGGSSDTQYF. The DNA for the CDR3 is TGTGCCAGCAGCCCCGCTAGCGGGGGGAGCTCAGATACGCAGTATTTT.